These 8 T cell receptor beta chains were all obtained from the same sample, sequenced in a study of cytomegalovirus exposure and HLA in healthy donors. The PCR was carried out with 60 Vbeta primers and 13 Jbeta primers. TCRdb's table, derived via immunoSEQ multiplex PCR, lists solely in-frame clones and lacks some. The table records about 140,000 clones, roughly three quarters of them present only once. Sequenced material: PBMCs. Receptors were obtained from a man younger than 35 in good health and CMV-seronegative.

J is TRBJ1-2 and V is TRBV30; D possibly corresponds to TRBD1 (5 bases). There are 13 residues in the CDR3. Trimming stripped 7 bases from V and 4 bases from J, with 16 bases between. Germline values: CDR1 GTSNPN, CDR2 SVGIG (reference sequence). CDR3 sequence (DNA): TGTGCCTTAAGGCCAGGGCCCCTCTATGGCTACACCTTC. It yields the protein CALRPGPLYGYTF.

The chain joins TRBV7-6 to TRBJ2-1; 7 positions match TRBD1. Trimming took 2 bases from V and 0 from J; bases not matched to a gene: 7. CDR3 length: 17 amino acids. In germline, CDR1 is SGHVS, CDR2 FNYEAQ. The CDR3 loop is CASSLRDSSFSYNEQFF. CDR3 bases: TGTGCCAGCAGCTTAAGGGACAGTTCTTTCTCCTACAATGAGCAGTTCTTC. Drawing the rest from reference TRBV7-6 and TRBJ2-1, the complete variable domain is GAGVSQSPRYKVTKRGQDVALRCDPISGHVSLYWYRQALGQGPEFLTYFNYEAQQDKSGLPNDRFSAERPEGSISTLTIQRTEQRDSAMYRCASSLRDSSFSYNEQFFGPGTRLTVL.

V is TRBV27 and J is TRBJ2-1; D not resolved. The ends were cut back, 3 bases at V and 2 bases at J, with 11 bases in the middle. This CDR3 is 15 amino acids long. The germline V gene has CDR1 MNHEY and CDR2 SMNVEV (reference sequence). CDR3 region: CASSLAGSTYNEQFF. For the CDR3, the DNA is TGTGCCAGCAGTTTGGCCGGGTCCACCTACAATGAGCAGTTCTTC.

The gene calls are TRBV16 and TRBJ2-2; D uncertain. The germline V gene encodes CDR1 KGHSY and CDR2 FQNENV. CDR3 length: 14 amino acids. The V gene lost 5 bases and the J gene lost 5 bases, with 12 bases spanning the gap. The CDR3 protein is CASSIPPITGELFF. In nucleotides, the CDR3 is TGTGCCAGCAGCATACCTCCTATAACCGGGGAGCTGTTTTTT.

Comment on this clone: Germline and junction disagree at one end, which may indicate a read error. V is TRBV7-9 and J is TRBJ1-1, with D uncertain. The germline V gene encodes CDR1 SEHNR and CDR2 FQNEAQ (reference sequence). This CDR3 spans 12 amino acids. The CDR3 region has the DNA TGTTCCAGCAGACTCTTGAACACTGAAGCTTTCTTT. Translation: CSSRLLNTEAFF.

The chain is built from TRBV7-9 and TRBJ1-5; D possibly corresponds to TRBD1 (5 bases). This CDR3 contains 14 residues. The germline V gene encodes CDR1 SEHNR and CDR2 FQNEAQ (reference sequence). Trimming removed 3 bases from V and 3 bases from J, with 9 bases in between. The CDR3 DNA reads as TGTGCCAGCAGCTTTTCAGGGTCCAATCAGCCCCAGCATTTT. Translated, it gives CASSFSGSNQPQHF.

The V and J genes are TRBV19 and TRBJ1-1; TRBD1 matches 9 bases. The V and J ends lost 6 bases and 7 bases, in that order; junction bases with no gene match: 12. From germline, CDR1 is LNHDA and CDR2 SQIVND (reference sequence). The CDR3 is 15 amino acids. The CDR3 protein is CASSPFPTGGYEAFF. The CDR3 nucleotides are TGTGCCAGTAGCCCCTTTCCGACAGGGGGATATGAAGCTTTCTTT.

This clone was detected only a few times. The CDR3 here is CASSVGQGAWDTEAFF. CDR3 in DNA: TGTGCCAGCAGCGTAGGGCAGGGGGCATGGGACACTGAAGCTTTCTTT. J is TRBJ1-1 and V is TRBV9; 8 nucleotides line up with TRBD1. V lost 0 bases, J lost 3 bases, and 7 bases stayed unmatched. From germline, CDR1 is SGDLS and CDR2 YYNGEE. The CDR3 has 16 residues. The whole variable domain, remainder taken from reference TRBV9 and TRBJ1-1, is DSGVTQTPKHLITATGQRVTLRCSPRSGDLSVYWYQQSLDQGLQFLIQYYNGEERAKGNILERFSAQQFPDLHSELNLSSLELGDSALYFCASSVGQGAWDTEAFFGQGTRLTVV.